This T cell receptor (beta chain) was recorded in a study of read filtering for tumor transcriptome and immune sequencing. A word on this clonotype: A much more abundant neighbour one base away suggests this may be a read error. As the CDR3 is not closed by the conserved phenylalanine or tryptophan, this likely results from a read error.

The library was built from approximately 400 ng RNA with molecular barcoded adaptors for alpha/delta and beta/gamma chains. TCRdb independently ran MiXCR on the reads; one entry per CDR3 protein. The sample records about 24,000 distinct CDR3 sequences, 20% being singletons. The CDR3 totals 16 residues. V trimming: 5 bases; J trimming: 0 bases; junction bases outside the gene matches: 4. This clonotype was sampled from a donor aged 40 or older with multiple myeloma. The sequencing sample was made of a population of CD138-negative cells sorted from bone marrow. V usage is TRBV12-3 or TRBV12-4 and J usage is TRBJ2-1, with 10 positions matching TRBD1. CDR3 DNA sequence: TGTGCCAGCAGTCAGGACAGGGGGGGCTCCTACAATGAGCAGTTCCTC. Translation gives CASSQDRGGSYNEQFL.